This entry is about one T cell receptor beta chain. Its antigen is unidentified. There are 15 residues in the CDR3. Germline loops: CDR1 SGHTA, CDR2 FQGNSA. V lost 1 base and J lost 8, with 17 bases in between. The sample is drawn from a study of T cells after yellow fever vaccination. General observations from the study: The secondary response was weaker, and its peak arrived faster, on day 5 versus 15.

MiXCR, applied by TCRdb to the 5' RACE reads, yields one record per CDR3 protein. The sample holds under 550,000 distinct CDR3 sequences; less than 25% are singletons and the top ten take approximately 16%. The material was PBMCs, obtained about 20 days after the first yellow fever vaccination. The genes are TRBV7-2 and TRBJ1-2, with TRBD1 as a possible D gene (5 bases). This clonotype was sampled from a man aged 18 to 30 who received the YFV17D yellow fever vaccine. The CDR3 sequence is CASSLEGRVTGGYTF. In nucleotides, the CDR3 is TGTGCCAGCAGCTTAGAAGGCAGGGTAACAGGCGGCTACACCTTC.